Each of the 20 T cell receptor beta chains below was sequenced from the same sample in a study of vaccination and CD4 T cells after COVID-19. Treatment given: approximately 9-day PBMC culture with coronavirus spike peptide pools or control peptides (ViraFEST assay). These receptors' targets are unknown. Sequencing of the DNA from cultured CD4+ T cells was carried out with the Oncomine TCR Beta short-read assay. Using its own MiXCR run on the PCR reads, TCRdb lists one record per CDR3 protein. The repertoire holds around 13,000 distinct CDR3 sequences, with roughly 46% as singletons. The source was CD4+ T cells from blood, cultured in vitro, collected before SARS-CoV-2 vaccination. These receptors originate from a human donor who had recovered from COVID-19.

The chain combines TRBV19 with TRBJ2-5; D unresolved. This CDR3 has 13 residues. Trimming took off 1 base at V and 1 base at J, with 4 bases between the two ends. Germline CDR1 LNHDA, CDR2 SQIVND (reference sequence). CDR3 in amino acids: CASSIAPQETQYF. In nucleotides, the CDR3 is TGTGCCAGTAGTATAGCTCCCCAAGAGACCCAGTACTTC.

V is TRBV7-7 and J is TRBJ2-2, with D possibly called TRBD1 or TRBD2 (6 bases each). Trimming left V 5 bases short and J 5 bases short, with 9 bases between. This CDR3 comprises 13 residues. Germline loops: CDR1 SSHAT, CDR2 FNYEAQ (reference sequence). The CDR3 DNA reads TGTGCCAGCAGCCTAGGGGGGACCGGGGAGCTGTTTTTT. Protein sequence: CASSLGGTGELFF.

To note about this clonotype: At one end, the junction sequence differs from germline, possibly due to a read error. The CDR3 protein is CATSAPGANVLTF. DNA for the CDR3: TGTGCCACCAGTGCGCCTGGGGCCAACGTCCTGACTTTC. The chain links TRBV6-2 or TRBV6-3 to TRBJ2-6; D gene ambiguous. This CDR3 is built from 13 residues. Germline assignment: CDR1 MNHEY and CDR2 SVGEGT.

This clonotype was counted a few times. The chain recombines TRBV27 with TRBJ2-1, with TRBD2 matching over 9 bases. The CDR3 loop spans 14 amino acids. Germline CDR1 reads MNHEY; CDR2 reads SMNVEV (reference sequence). Germline trimming cut 5 bases from V and 7 bases from J; bases unmatched to any gene: 6. CDR3 loop: CASSLGLAGNEQFF. The CDR3 DNA follows: TGTGCCAGCAGTCTGGGACTAGCAGGGAATGAGCAGTTCTTC.

This clonotype was observed a few times. This chain joins TRBV27 and TRBJ2-1; 12 bases fit TRBD2. CDR3 size: 15 residues. J lost 9 bases, V lost 6 bases, and 9 bases had no gene match. Germline CDR1 and CDR2: MNHEY and SMNVEV (reference sequence). The CDR3 DNA reads as TGTGCCAGCAGGGGGCTAGCGGGAGGGCCAGGTGAGCAGTTCTTC. It specifies CASRGLAGGPGEQFF.

This clonotype was detected only once. The chain is built from TRBV5-1 and TRBJ1-5; no definite D call. CDR1 and CDR2 (germline): SGHRS, YFSETQ. V was cut by 4 bases and J by 2 bases, with 7 bases left in between. The CDR3 length is 13 residues. This chain's CDR3 is CASSMGGNQPQHF. The CDR3 nucleotides read TGCGCCAGCAGCATGGGAGGCAATCAGCCCCAGCATTTT.

This clonotype was seen a handful of times. The rearrangement uses TRBV6-1 and TRBJ2-3; 8 positions match TRBD2. CDR3 length: 14 residues. V was pared by 8 bases and J by 6 bases, with 10 bases of the junction left unmatched. CDR1 and CDR2 from the germline V gene are MNHNS and SASEGT. Written as DNA, the CDR3 is TGTGCCAGCGGTCGGGGGGGAATGACCGATACGCAGTATTTT. It yields the protein CASGRGGMTDTQYF.

This clonotype was found a few times. V usage is TRBV6-1 and J usage is TRBJ1-5; no clear D. CDR1 and CDR2 (germline): MNHNS, SASEGT. There are 12 residues in the CDR3. Trimming removed 3 bases at V and 9 bases at J, with 9 bases between. CDR3 residues: CASSDNTRPQHF. In nucleotides, the CDR3 is TGTGCCAGCAGTGACAACACCCGGCCCCAGCATTTT.

This chain uses TRBV7-2 with TRBJ2-4, with D possibly being TRBD2 (7 bases). The CDR3 consists of 15 residues. The germline V gene has CDR1 SGHTA and CDR2 FQGNSA. Trimming took 5 bases from V and 9 from J, leaving 20 bases between them. The CDR3 region has the DNA TGTGCCAGCAGCCCCAGACAGGCGGGAGTGGTCATTCAGTACTTC. It translates to CASSPRQAGVVIQYF.

This clonotype occurred a few times. V and J are TRBV11-2 and TRBJ2-7; D remains ambiguous. CDR1 is SGHAT and CDR2 is FQNNGV in the germline V gene. The CDR3 covers 14 residues. Trimming took 1 base from V and 5 from J, leaving 12 bases between them. This CDR3 is CASSLVAANNEQYF. CDR3 DNA: TGTGCCAGCAGCTTAGTAGCAGCGAATAACGAGCAGTACTTC.

The chain joins TRBV6-5 to TRBJ1-1; the D is unclear. The germline V and J ends were trimmed by 0 bases and 1 base, with 6 bases remaining between them. This CDR3 has 14 residues. CDR1 and CDR2 (germline): MNHEY, SVGAGI. The CDR3 loop is CASSYSVKNTEAFF. The CDR3 DNA sequence: TGTGCCAGCAGTTACTCGGTCAAGAACACTGAAGCTTTCTTT.

The J gene is TRBJ2-2, the V gene TRBV11-2; D possibly corresponds to TRBD2 (5 bases). The CDR3 runs to 15 residues. Germline V gene lookup returns CDR1 SGHAT and CDR2 FQNNGV. V was shortened by 2 bases and J by 1 base, with 8 bases between the two germline ends. The CDR3: CASSLLGGNTGELFF. The CDR3 region has the DNA TGTGCCAGCAGCTTACTTGGAGGGAACACCGGGGAGCTGTTTTTT.

This clonotype has only a few counts. This chain joins TRBV20-1 and TRBJ2-7, with a weak D call TRBD2 (6 bases). V was cut by 0 bases and J by 0 bases, with 9 bases left in between. This CDR3 is built from 14 residues. CDR1 and CDR2 from the germline V gene are DFQATT and SNEGSKA (reference sequence). The CDR3: CSARDTGSSYEQYF. The DNA for the CDR3 is TGCAGTGCTAGAGATACCGGGAGCTCCTACGAGCAGTACTTC.

The gene calls are TRBV27 and TRBJ1-1, with 9 positions matching TRBD1. This CDR3 spans 13 amino acids. Germline assignment: CDR1 MNHEY and CDR2 SMNVEV (reference sequence). With 3 bases clipped from V and 7 bases from J, the junction kept 3 bases outside the gene matches. DNA for the CDR3: TGTGCCAGCAGTTTTGGGGACAGGGTTGAAGCTTTCTTT. Protein: CASSFGDRVEAFF.

V gene TRBV19 combines with J gene TRBJ2-1; 9 bases match TRBD2. The length of the CDR3 is 13 residues. CDR1 is LNHDA, CDR2 SQIVND, per germline (reference sequence). With 3 bases clipped from V and 10 bases from J, the junction kept 4 bases outside the gene matches. The CDR3 here is CASSIASGAEQFF. The CDR3, as DNA: TGTGCCAGTAGTATCGCTAGCGGGGCCGAGCAGTTCTTC.

The rearrangement joins TRBV27 to TRBJ2-1; 9 nucleotides line up with TRBD2. The germline V gene encodes CDR1 MNHEY and CDR2 SMNVEV (reference sequence). J was trimmed by 8 bases and V by 7 bases; bases with no gene match: 12. The CDR3 is made up of 15 amino acids. The CDR3 sequence is CASKLTSGSFHEQFF. The CDR3 nucleotides read TGTGCCAGCAAATTGACTAGCGGTTCCTTCCATGAGCAGTTCTTC.

V usage is TRBV6-5 and J usage is TRBJ2-5; no definite D call. The CDR3 has 15 residues. The germline CDR1 and CDR2 sequences are MNHEY and SVGAGI. V shed 4 bases and J shed 1 base, with 13 bases lying between them. This CDR3 is CASSFQQAIQETQYF. CDR3 in DNA: TGTGCCAGCAGTTTCCAGCAAGCCATCCAAGAGACCCAGTACTTC.

The rearrangement links TRBV21-1 to TRBJ2-7. TRBV21-1 is annotated as a pseudogene. The CDR3 runs 12 residues. The CDR3 DNA is TGTGCCAGCAGCCAGAGCTCCTACGAGCAGTACTTC. Amino acid sequence: CASSQSSYEQYF.

The V call is TRBV20-1, the J call TRBJ1-1; 8 nucleotides agree with TRBD1. This CDR3 is built from 12 residues. J lost 11 bases, V lost 6 bases, and 11 bases had no gene match. Per the germline V gene, CDR1 is DFQATT and CDR2 is SNEGSKA (reference sequence). The CDR3 here is CSAPTGASRAFF. In nucleotides, the CDR3 is TGCAGTGCCCCGACAGGGGCCTCTCGGGCTTTCTTT.

In this sample, this clonotype turned up a few times. The V gene is TRBV27, the J gene TRBJ1-5; 10 nucleotides align to TRBD1. CDR1 and CDR2 from the germline V gene are MNHEY and SMNVEV (reference sequence). The CDR3 runs 17 residues. V was pared by 3 bases and J by 6 bases, with 11 bases of the junction left unmatched. The CDR3 loop reads CASSLLTGTGATQPQHF. CDR3 DNA sequence: TGTGCCAGCAGTTTGCTGACAGGGACAGGGGCAACTCAGCCCCAGCATTTT.